These 15 T cell receptor beta chains were all obtained from the same sample, sequenced in a study of T-cell reconstitution after alpha-beta-depleted transplantation in children. A TCRbeta library incorporating unique molecular identifiers was prepared. TCRdb re-called the PCR reads through MiXCR, storing one row per CDR3 protein. This sample yields 780,000 or so distinct CDR3 sequences, of which roughly 16% are seen a single time; under 6% belongs to the top ten. The material sequenced was PBMCs, mostly from graft donor cells, taken 360 days after TCRalphabeta/CD19-depleted stem cell transplant. The receptors were sampled from a male patient younger than 18 who had a stem cell transplant for acute lymphoblastic leukemia, so the T cells may come from the graft donor.

J is TRBJ2-1 and V is TRBV12-3 or TRBV12-4; 8 bases align to TRBD1. CDR3 length: 15 residues. The V segment lost 6 bases and the J segment 5 bases; nucleotides outside the gene matches: 9. CDR3 nucleotides: TGTGCCAGCAGCCCCTTTCCCAGGGGGCACAATGAGCAGTTCTTC. Translation gives CASSPFPRGHNEQFF.

The CDR3, as DNA: TGTGCCTGGAATCCAGGTTCGAACACTGAAGCTTTCTTT. Residues: CAWNPGSNTEAFF. This chain uses TRBV30 with TRBJ1-1; the D is unclear. Germline V gives CDR1 GTSNPN, CDR2 SVGIG (reference sequence). This CDR3 region has 13 residues. Trimming removed 4 bases at V and 1 base at J, with 10 bases between.

The J gene is TRBJ2-5, the V gene TRBV24-1, with 7 positions matching TRBD2. This CDR3 spans 14 amino acids. In germline, CDR1 is KGHDR, CDR2 SFDVKD. The trim removed 6 bases at V and 5 bases at J, leaving 8 bases unmatched. The CDR3 loop reads CATSNTDGGETQYF. As DNA, the CDR3 is TGTGCCACCAGTAATACCGACGGGGGGGAGACCCAGTACTTC.

The chain uses TRBV11-1 and TRBJ2-1; possibly TRBD1 for D (6 bases). Trimming shortened V by 1 base and J by 5 bases, and 12 bases separated the two germline ends. The CDR3 totals 15 residues. The germline CDR1 and CDR2 sequences are SGHAT and FQDESV (reference sequence). In nucleotides, the CDR3 is TGTGCCAGCAGCTTAGGAGACAGGATAAACAATGAGCAGTTCTTC. Translating it yields CASSLGDRINNEQFF.

This clonotype was counted a few times. The J gene is TRBJ2-1, the V gene TRBV5-1; 16 bases line up with TRBD2. The CDR3 extends over 16 amino acids. V was pared by 3 bases and J by 12 bases, with 9 bases of the junction left unmatched. Germline CDR1 is SGHRS and CDR2 is YFSETQ. DNA of the CDR3: TGCGCCAGCAGCTCTTATCCGGGACTAGCGGGAGGGGTGCAGTTCTTC. Protein sequence: CASSSYPGLAGGVQFF.

This clonotype showed up just a few times. This sequence joins TRBV29-1 and TRBJ2-2; TRBD1 matches 7 bases. Trimming took 5 bases from V and 0 from J; bases not matched to a gene: 3. Looked up from germline, CDR1 is SQVTM and CDR2 is ANQGSEA. This CDR3 has 14 amino acids. The CDR3 DNA is TGCAGCGTTTACGGACAGGCGAACACCGGGGAGCTGTTTTTT. Residues: CSVYGQANTGELFF.

This clonotype has a handful of counts. The rearrangement links TRBV10-3 to TRBJ2-5; perhaps D is TRBD1 or TRBD2 (6 bases each). The CDR3 covers 13 residues. With 3 bases removed from V and 5 bases from J, the gap between germline ends came to 10 bases. Germline V gene lookup returns CDR1 ENHRY and CDR2 SYGVKD. The CDR3 DNA follows: TGTGCCATCAGTGAATGGGGGGCGGAGACCCAGTACTTC. It encodes CAISEWGAETQYF.

J is TRBJ2-2 and V is TRBV11-3; D gene ambiguous. Germline V gene sequence: CDR1 SGHNT, CDR2 YENEEA. V lost 1 base, J lost 2 bases, and 11 bases lay in between. The CDR3 totals 16 residues. In nucleotides, the CDR3 is TGTGCCAGCAGCTTAGGGCTAGTAGGCAACACCGGGGAGCTGTTTTTT. It is translated as CASSLGLVGNTGELFF.

CDR3 coding DNA: TGCGCCAGCAGCCGGGGCGGAGGGCGCGAGCAGTACTTC. This gives the protein CASSRGGGREQYF. This chain uses TRBV5-1 with TRBJ2-7; weak D call: TRBD2 (6 bases). CDR1 is SGHRS, CDR2 YFSETQ, per germline. V lost 4 bases to trimming and J lost 6 bases, with 14 bases between them. The CDR3 spans 13 residues.

This clonotype occurred a few times. V and J are TRBV20-1 and TRBJ1-4, with TRBD1 identical over 7 bases. The V gene's germline CDR1 is DFQATT and CDR2 SNEGSKA (reference sequence). CDR3 length equals 15 residues. Germline trimming cut 4 bases from V and 8 bases from J; bases unmatched to any gene: 13. The CDR3 DNA follows: TGCAGTGCTAAGAATCGACAGGGTCTAGGGGAAAAACTGTTTTTT. Its protein product is CSAKNRQGLGEKLFF.

This clonotype came up a few times. The chain combines TRBV11-1 with TRBJ2-7; the match to TRBD1 covers 9 bases. Losses at the gene ends were 1 base for V and 1 base for J; bases not matched to a gene: 14. From germline, CDR1 is SGHAT and CDR2 FQDESV (reference sequence). The CDR3 is 19 residues long. CDR3 residues: CASSLGGRGTGSISYEQYF. The DNA of the CDR3 is TGTGCCAGCAGCTTAGGGGGTCGGGGGACAGGGAGTATTTCCTACGAGCAGTACTTC.

A few counts support this clonotype. The V gene is TRBV3-1, the J gene TRBJ2-7; D unresolved. Germline V gene sequence: CDR1 LGHDT, CDR2 YNNKEL (reference sequence). The V end lost 1 base, the J end lost 2 bases, and 18 bases lay between the germline ends. This CDR3 is 17 amino acids long. CDR3 coding DNA: TGTGCCAGCAGCCAAGCCCGGGCCTCCGTTAGGGCCTACGAGCAGTACTTC. This codes for CASSQARASVRAYEQYF.

This clonotype was seen many times. The gene calls are TRBV5-1 and TRBJ2-3, with TRBD2 matching over 11 bases. V lost 1 base and J lost 2; bases outside the gene matches: 3. This CDR3 has 16 amino acids. Per germline, CDR1 SGHRS and CDR2 YFSETQ. CDR3 nucleotides: TGCGCCAGCAGCTTGCGACTAGCGGGAAACACAGATACGCAGTATTTT. It codes for CASSLRLAGNTDTQYF.

V and J are TRBV21-1 and TRBJ2-1; the D call in the table, TRBD2, was not verified against the DNA. TRBV21-1 is an annotated pseudogene. This CDR3 spans 19 amino acids. The CDR3 spells CASSNSPGLAGGRYNEQFF. The CDR3 DNA is TGTGCCAGCAGCAATTCCCCGGGACTAGCGGGAGGGAGATACAATGAGCAGTTCTTC.

This clonotype appeared a few times. This rearrangement joins TRBV12-3 or TRBV12-4 to TRBJ1-5; D gene ambiguous. This CDR3 has 17 amino acids. V was shortened by 3 bases and J by 0 bases, with 15 bases between the two germline ends. CDR3 residues: CASSFRPGAYSNQPQHF. The CDR3 nucleotides are TGTGCCAGCAGTTTTAGGCCAGGCGCTTATAGCAATCAGCCCCAGCATTTT.